This T cell receptor beta chain was profiled in a study of T cells in Graves' hyperthyroidism and ophthalmopathy. CDR3 size: 16 residues. J gave up 8 bases and V 5 bases, and 10 bases lay outside the gene matches. This clonotype showed up just once. There were TCR beta CDR3 regions amplified from RNA transcripts. An initial round of RT-PCR targeting the TCR CDR3 relied on the HTBI primer set. Using its own MiXCR run on the multiplex PCR reads, TCRdb lists one record per CDR3 protein. This sample has fewer than 650,000 distinct CDR3 sequences; more than 11% occur once, and the top ten carry less than 6%. Based on clinical symptoms, serum thyroxine and TRAb, thyroid ultrasound and orbital computed tomography, diagnoses were reached.

The V and J genes are TRBV12-3 or TRBV12-4 and TRBJ1-6, with 9 bases identical to TRBD1. Specimen: blood. This sequence originates from a woman in her twenties or thirties with Graves' hyperthyroidism that later progressed to Graves' ophthalmopathy. The CDR3 region has the DNA TGTGCCAGCAGTCTTAACCGGGACAGGGTATATTCACCCCTCCACTTT. It yields the protein CASSLNRDRVYSPLHF.